Presented here are 7 T cell receptor beta chains from one specimen sequenced in a study of shared clonotypes between healthy human individuals. Assay used: immunoSEQ multiplex PCR; TCRdb lists only in-frame clones, some missing. Altogether roughly 1,000,000 clones are present, roughly 74% being singletons, with the ten largest covering 0.55% to 0.7%. The specimen was memory CD4+ T cells from PBMCs. Subset denoted: CD45RA-negative fraction. These receptors were collected from a man aged 18 to 30 in good health. Some clones in this sample may be carry-over from other donors' samples.

On this clone itself: In the same sample, other DNA sequences code for this CDR3. The chain has TRBV7-6 and TRBJ2-5; D not certain. Germline V gene sequence: CDR1 SGHVS, CDR2 FNYEAQ. This CDR3 spans 12 amino acids. The ends were cut back, 2 bases at V and 2 bases at J, with 3 bases in the middle. The CDR3 nucleotides read TGTGCCAGCAGCTTAACTCAAGAGACCCAGTACTTC. Protein product: CASSLTQETQYF.

CDR3 coding DNA: TGTGCCAGCCGGACTAGCGGGAATCCCACCGGCGATGAGCAGTTCTTC. This encodes CASRTSGNPTGDEQFF. V is TRBV28 and J is TRBJ2-1, with 12 bases that match TRBD2. Germline V CDR1 and CDR2: MDHEN, SYDVKM. There are 16 residues in the CDR3. V shed 8 bases, J shed 8 bases, and the junction held 13 bases outside the gene matches.

The rearrangement uses TRBV4-3 and TRBJ2-3, with D perhaps matching TRBD2 (5 bases). The CDR3 extends over 13 amino acids. Germline values: CDR1 LGHNA, CDR2 YSLEER. V lost 2 bases and J 9 bases, leaving 12 bases between the germline ends. For the CDR3, the DNA is TGCGCCAGCAGCCAACTTTTAGCGAGCACGCAGTATTTT. Translated: CASSQLLASTQYF.

The V gene is TRBV28, the J gene TRBJ2-1; TRBD2 might be the D (7 bases). CDR3 size: 19 residues. Germline assignment: CDR1 MDHEN and CDR2 SYDVKM. The V end lost 2 bases, the J end lost 4 bases, and 24 bases lay between the germline ends. The CDR3 spells CASSLSYRRRGGGYNEQFF. In DNA form, the CDR3 reads TGTGCCAGCAGTTTAAGCTACCGGAGACGGGGAGGGGGGTACAATGAGCAGTTCTTC. Combining the CDR3 with reference TRBV28 and TRBJ2-1 gives the whole variable domain DVKVTQSSRYLVKRTGEKVFLECVQDMDHENMFWYRQDPGLGLRLIYFSYDVKMKEKGDIPEGYSVSREKKERFSLILESASTNQTSMYLCASSLSYRRRGGGYNEQFFGPGTRLTVL.

A few counts support this clone. The CDR3 is CASSSTNEKLFF. As DNA, the CDR3 is TGTGCCAGCAGCTCAACTAATGAAAAACTGTTTTTT. This chain uses TRBV5-8 with TRBJ1-4, with unresolved D. The V end was cut by 3 bases, the J end by 0 bases, with 0 bases between. There are 12 residues in the CDR3. Per the germline V gene, CDR1 is SGHTS and CDR2 is YDEGEE.

In regard to this clone: The same CDR3 also results from other DNA sequences found in this sample. The chain has TRBV28 and TRBJ1-2, with 7 bases that match TRBD1. The junction had 3 bases not matched to a gene; V was cut back by 4 bases and J by 4 bases. The CDR3 runs to 13 residues. The germline V gene encodes CDR1 MDHEN and CDR2 SYDVKM. CDR3 DNA sequence: TGTGCCAGCAGTTACAGGGGCCTCTATGGCTACACCTTC. Encoded protein: CASSYRGLYGYTF.

On this clone: The identical CDR3 is also encoded by other nucleotide sequences in the sample. The chain recombines TRBV11-3 with TRBJ2-2, with D perhaps matching TRBD2 (5 bases). Trimming took 1 base from V and 6 from J, leaving 6 bases between them. In germline, CDR1 is SGHNT, CDR2 YENEEA. There are 13 residues in the CDR3. CDR3 coding DNA: TGTGCCAGCAGCTTAGGGGGAGCCGGGGAGCTGTTTTTT. Translated: CASSLGGAGELFF. Filled out from reference TRBV11-3 and TRBJ2-2, the complete variable domain reads EAGVVQSPRYKIIEKKQPVAFWCNPISGHNTLYWYLQNLGQGPELLIRYENEEAVDDSQLPKDRFSAERLKGVDSTLKIQPAELGDSAVYLCASSLGGAGELFFGEGSRLTVL.